The 24 T cell receptor beta chains below all came from one sample that was sequenced in a study of CD8 T cells in ankylosing spondylitis. TCRdb ran MiXCR on the 5' RACE reads and lists one entry per CDR3 protein. The sample contains fewer than 550,000 distinct CDR3 sequences, roughly 5.2% of which appear only once. For these receptors, no antigen is known. Whole-study findings and limits: A TCR beta motif of 7 to 9 highly homologous variants seemed to mark ankylosing spondylitis blood.

The sequencing sample was made of blood, either unsorted or a sorted T cell fraction (not recorded which). The receptors were sampled from a male donor with ankylosing spondylitis.

In this sample, this clonotype turned up many times. The CDR3 nucleotides are TGTGCCAGCCAGGGGGACCGCGGGGGAAGCAATCAGCCCCAGCATTTT. Translation gives CASQGDRGGSNQPQHF. This chain links TRBV6-1 with TRBJ1-5; 7 positions match TRBD1. The CDR3 is 16 residues long. The germline gives CDR1 MNHNS, CDR2 SASEGT. The junction had 11 bases not matched to a gene; V was cut back by 8 bases and J by 1 base.

This clonotype was observed many times. This sequence joins TRBV25-1 and TRBJ2-1, with D possibly TRBD1 on 6 matching bases. Germline V gene data show CDR1 as MGHDK and CDR2 as SYGVNS. This CDR3 is 16 amino acids long. The V end was cut by 1 base, the J end by 2 bases, with 12 bases between. The CDR3 nucleotides read TGTGCCAGCAGTGAATGGTGGGGGCAGACCTACAATGAGCAGTTCTTC. Translation: CASSEWWGQTYNEQFF.

There are many counts of this clonotype. V and J are TRBV20-1 and TRBJ1-5; a weak D match, TRBD1 (5 bases). Looked up from germline, CDR1 is DFQATT and CDR2 is SNEGSKA (reference sequence). The V gene lost 6 bases and the J gene lost 3 bases, with 12 bases spanning the gap. The length of the CDR3 is 13 residues. CDR3 sequence: CSAQTAFNQPQHF. The CDR3 nucleotides are TGCAGTGCCCAGACAGCTTTCAATCAGCCCCAGCATTTT.

For the CDR3, the DNA is TGTGCCTGGAGTCCGACGGGGGGGCGGGATGAGCAGTTCTTC. It encodes CAWSPTGGRDEQFF. The chain uses TRBV30 and TRBJ2-1; TRBD2 matches 8 bases. The CDR3 sequence is 14 residues long. Germline V gene sequence: CDR1 GTSNPN, CDR2 SVGIG (reference sequence). V lost 2 bases, J lost 8 bases, and 8 bases stayed unmatched. The full variable domain, its missing parts supplied by reference TRBV30 and TRBJ2-1, is SQTIHQWPATLVQPVGSPLSLECTVEGTSNPNLYWYRQAAGRGLQLLFYSVGIGQISSEVPQNLSASRPQDRQFILSSKKLLLSDSGFYLCAWSPTGGRDEQFFGPGTRLTVL.

This clonotype was seen many times. The V and J genes are TRBV7-2 and TRBJ2-3; D gene unclear. Germline V CDR1 and CDR2: SGHTA, FQGNSA. The CDR3 has 14 residues. V gave up 5 bases and J gave up 2 bases, with 11 bases separating them. CDR3 sequence (DNA): TGTGCCAGCAGCCGCTCCCGATCCACAGATACGCAGTATTTT. Protein product: CASSRSRSTDTQYF.

This clonotype has ten or more counts. The V call is TRBV7-9, the J call TRBJ1-2; TRBD1 agrees at 8 bases. The V and J ends lost 4 bases and 6 bases, in that order; junction bases with no gene match: 16. This CDR3 has 17 amino acids. In germline, CDR1 is SEHNR, CDR2 FQNEAQ (reference sequence). This CDR3 reads CASSSGLGTGGLDGYTF. The CDR3 DNA reads TGTGCCAGCAGCTCTGGTCTAGGAACAGGGGGGCTGGATGGCTACACCTTC.

This chain uses TRBV5-1 with TRBJ1-1; D remains unclear. Germline V gene sequence: CDR1 SGHRS, CDR2 YFSETQ. This CDR3 comprises 15 residues. V was clipped by 1 base and J by 3 bases, with 13 bases between them. CDR3 coding DNA: TGCGCCAGCAGCTTGTTGGGTCCCAAGGACACTGAAGCTTTCTTT. Translation: CASSLLGPKDTEAFF.

In its sample, this clonotype was seen many times. The chain recombines TRBV30 with TRBJ2-5, with D maybe TRBD2 (5 bases). V was trimmed by 1 base and J by 4 bases, leaving 7 bases between them. The germline CDR1 and CDR2 sequences are GTSNPN and SVGIG (reference sequence). The CDR3 extends over 12 amino acids. DNA for the CDR3: TGTGCCTGGAGTGGGGCGGGAGAGACCCAGTACTTC. Its protein is CAWSGAGETQYF.

The chain recombines TRBV11-2 with TRBJ2-3, with 8 bases identical to TRBD2. CDR1 SGHAT and CDR2 FQNNGV come from the germline V gene. The CDR3 totals 16 residues. V was clipped by 5 bases and J by 2 bases; unmatched bases: 9. CDR3 in DNA: TGTGCCAGCAGCCCCCAACTAGCGGATTTCACAGATACGCAGTATTTT. This encodes CASSPQLADFTDTQYF.

In its sample, this clonotype was seen a few times. This chain joins TRBV10-3 and TRBJ2-3; 8 positions match TRBD1. The ends lost 1 base at V and 1 base at J; junction bases unmatched: 16. The germline V gene encodes CDR1 ENHRY and CDR2 SYGVKD. The CDR3 length is 20 residues. The CDR3 sequence: CAISELARTGYPLGTDTQYF. The CDR3 nucleotides are TGTGCCATCAGTGAGTTGGCGCGGACAGGGTACCCTCTCGGCACAGATACGCAGTATTTT.

In this sample, this clonotype turned up many times. The chain is built from TRBV6-1 and TRBJ2-3; D might be TRBD2 (5 bases). In germline, CDR1 is MNHNS, CDR2 SASEGT. The V and J ends lost 9 bases and 0 bases respectively, with 13 bases between them. The CDR3 loop spans 14 amino acids. The CDR3 reads CASKVGISTDTQYF. The CDR3 DNA sequence: TGTGCCAGTAAAGTCGGGATTAGCACAGATACGCAGTATTTT.

At least ten counts were recorded for this clonotype. This sequence joins TRBV4-3 and TRBJ1-5; D unclear. V was trimmed by 5 bases and J by 7 bases, leaving 12 bases between them. The CDR3 extends over 13 amino acids. Germline loops: CDR1 LGHNA, CDR2 YSLEER. Here the CDR3 DNA reads TGCGCCAGCAGCTTTTCGACATCCCAGCCCCAGCATTTT. Translating gives CASSFSTSQPQHF.

The chain has TRBV27 and TRBJ2-5, with no clear D. With 4 bases removed from V and 7 bases from J, the gap between germline ends came to 13 bases. The V gene's germline CDR1 is MNHEY and CDR2 SMNVEV (reference sequence). The CDR3 sequence is 13 residues long. The CDR3 loop is CASSWTGDGTQYF. In DNA, the CDR3 is TGTGCCAGCAGTTGGACCGGAGATGGGACCCAGTACTTC.

The chain recombines TRBV21-1 with TRBJ2-4; TRBD2 is the table's D call and was not checked against the DNA. TRBV21-1 is marked as a pseudogene. The CDR3 totals 10 residues. CDR3: CASSLEDPYF. DNA of the CDR3: TGTGCCAGCAGCCTAGAGGACCCATACTTC.

About this clonotype: Being one base from a much bigger clone, this may be a read error. The chain has TRBV20-1 and TRBJ1-2; 8 nucleotides line up with TRBD1. Unmatched junction bases numbered 6, after V lost 3 bases and J lost 9 bases. This CDR3 has 12 residues. The V gene's germline CDR1 is DFQATT and CDR2 SNEGSKA (reference sequence). The CDR3 protein is CSASWTGSSYTF. The DNA of the CDR3 is TGCAGTGCTAGCTGGACAGGGAGCAGCTACACCTTC.

This clonotype has a handful of counts. This chain joins TRBV27 and TRBJ1-1; 8 bases match TRBD1. From germline, CDR1 is MNHEY and CDR2 SMNVEV (reference sequence). The CDR3 consists of 16 residues. V lost 6 bases to trimming and J lost 0 bases; unmatched junction nucleotides: 9. The CDR3 DNA reads TGTGCCAGCAGGCCGTGGCAGGGGGCCATGAACACTGAAGCTTTCTTT. Its protein product is CASRPWQGAMNTEAFF.

This clonotype occurred many times. The chain employs TRBV4-1 and TRBJ1-2; no reliable D call. The V gene lost 5 bases and the J gene lost 6 bases, with 19 bases spanning the gap. Germline-derived CDR1 and CDR2 are MGHRA and YSYEKL. The CDR3 has 15 amino acids. In DNA form, the CDR3 reads TGCGCCAGCAGCTTCTACTGGGAGACTCCCCATGGCTACACCTTC. Protein: CASSFYWETPHGYTF.

This clonotype was seen many times. The J gene is TRBJ1-1, the V gene TRBV7-2; D uncertain. This CDR3 comprises 13 residues. V was cut by 4 bases and J by 0 bases, with 6 bases left in between. Germline V gene sequence: CDR1 SGHTA, CDR2 FQGNSA. In DNA form, the CDR3 reads TGTGCCAGCAGCTCCAGAATGAACACTGAAGCTTTCTTT. It is translated as CASSSRMNTEAFF.

With respect to this clonotype: A much more abundant neighbour one base away suggests this may be a read error. V gene TRBV7-9 combines with J gene TRBJ2-1; D remains unclear. The V gene's germline CDR1 is SEHNR and CDR2 FQNEAQ (reference sequence). V gave up 5 bases and J gave up 7 bases, with 12 bases separating them. CDR3 length: 13 residues. CDR3 sequence (DNA): TGTGCCAGCAGCCCCACTGAATTAAATGAGCAGTTCTTC. Encoded protein: CASSPTELNEQFF.

In this sample, this clonotype turned up many times. This chain links TRBV5-6 with TRBJ1-2; possible D gene TRBD1, 6 bases. The germline CDR1 and CDR2 sequences are SGHDT and YYEEEE. V lost 2 bases and J lost 5, with 19 bases in between. This CDR3 has 16 amino acids. The CDR3 here is CASSFFFRGSRYGYTF. In nucleotides, the CDR3 is TGTGCCAGCAGCTTCTTCTTTAGGGGGTCTCGGTATGGCTACACCTTC.

This clonotype was found many times. The rearrangement uses TRBV28 and TRBJ2-5; no reliable D call. The CDR3 spans 14 residues. Germline V CDR1 and CDR2: MDHEN, SYDVKM. V dropped 3 bases and J dropped 0 bases, with 8 bases sitting between them. CDR3 DNA: TGTGCCAGCAGTTTCCCAGGCTACCAAGAGACCCAGTACTTC. Its protein is CASSFPGYQETQYF. The variable domain in full, with the rest retrieved from reference TRBV28 and TRBJ2-5, is DVKVTQSSRYLVKRTGEKVFLECVQDMDHENMFWYRQDPGLGLRLIYFSYDVKMKEKGDIPEGYSVSREKKERFSLILESASTNQTSMYLCASSFPGYQETQYFGPGTRLLVL.

This clonotype appeared many times. This chain uses TRBV5-1 with TRBJ1-2, with D possibly TRBD1 on 5 matching bases. CDR1 is SGHRS, CDR2 YFSETQ, per germline. V gave up 0 bases and J gave up 12 bases, with 18 bases separating them. The CDR3 sequence is 14 residues long. The CDR3 DNA reads as TGCGCCAGCAGCTTGGATGACAGTGGCTCGGGGAACACCTTC. Translation: CASSLDDSGSGNTF.

This clonotype has a count of ten or more. V and J are TRBV5-1 and TRBJ1-4; TRBD1 is a possible D gene (5 bases). Germline-derived CDR1 and CDR2 are SGHRS and YFSETQ. The CDR3 is 14 amino acids. V lost 3 bases and J lost 5, with 11 bases in between. The CDR3 coding sequence is TGCGCCAGCAGCTCCCGACAGACCAATGAAAAACTGTTTTTT. This codes for CASSSRQTNEKLFF.

This clonotype was recorded many times. The chain recombines TRBV10-3 with TRBJ2-2, with 10 nucleotides matching TRBD1. Germline V lookup: CDR1 ENHRY, CDR2 SYGVKD. CDR3 length: 16 residues. The ends lost 3 bases at V and 6 bases at J; junction bases unmatched: 7. This CDR3 reads CAISEGLGQGAGELFF. The CDR3 DNA follows: TGTGCCATCAGTGAAGGTCTCGGACAGGGGGCCGGGGAGCTGTTTTTT.